One T cell receptor (beta chain) is described in this entry. Antigen: not known. Looked up from germline, CDR1 is SGHTA and CDR2 is FQGTGA. The CDR3 runs 17 residues. J was trimmed by 6 bases and V by 0 bases; bases with no gene match: 10. Some clones are missing from TCRdb's copy, which holds only in-frame ones; the method was immunoSEQ multiplex PCR. This sample has under 35,000 clones; about nine tenths occur once, and the top ten carry about 4.9%. The sample is drawn from a study of neoadjuvant nivolumab and ipilimumab in lung cancer. Overall study context: The combination arm added day-1 ipilimumab 1 mg/kg to nivolumab 3 mg/kg on days 1, 15, 29.

Findings and limits, study-wide: Compared with tumor-adjacent uninvolved lung, resected tumors showed greater richness and clonality. Only two of four nivolumab-treated tumors gained richness and clonality by surgery. Pretherapy blood TCR richness correlated positively with resected tumor richness.

This chain uses TRBV7-3 with TRBJ1-2; 10 bases align to TRBD1. The starting material was peripheral blood, obtained after neoadjuvant nivolumab, alone or with ipilimumab, at or shortly before surgery. The receptor comes from an adult with non-small cell lung cancer. The CDR3, as DNA: TGTGCCAGCAGCTTAACGGGAGGGACAGGGGAGTCCCATGGCTACACCTTC. Its protein product is CASSLTGGTGESHGYTF.